The rows below give T cell receptor beta chains drawn from one sample of a study of T cells after yellow fever vaccination. TCRdb reprocessed the 5' RACE reads with MiXCR, giving one entry per CDR3 protein. The sample has around 610,000 distinct CDR3 sequences, 13% seen once. The sample consisted of PBMCs, taken on the day of the yellow fever booster vaccination. These receptors originate from a man younger than 45 who received the YFV17D yellow fever vaccine. CDR3s include the opening cysteine and the closing phenylalanine or tryptophan. Only some rows state a clone size, as once, few, many or a class for expanded clones.

clone_size: few; j_call: TRBJ1-1; v_call: TRBV10-3; cdr3_aa: CAISDFRDPGPEAFF
clone_size: -; j_call: TRBJ2-1; v_call: TRBV7-6; cdr3_aa: CASSEALYAEQFF
clone_size: -; j_call: TRBJ2-1; v_call: TRBV27; cdr3_aa: CASMSGGSTYNEQFF
clone_size: -; j_call: TRBJ2-3; v_call: TRBV5-1; cdr3_aa: CASSLHGAYTDTQYF
clone_size: few; j_call: TRBJ2-3; v_call: TRBV6-5; cdr3_aa: CASSYVFSLADSTDTQYF
clone_size: few; j_call: TRBJ2-3; v_call: TRBV3-1; cdr3_aa: CASSQDLPRGPGPDTQYF
clone_size: few; j_call: TRBJ2-5; v_call: TRBV7-9; cdr3_aa: CASSSDREPRGETQYF
clone_size: -; j_call: TRBJ2-5; v_call: TRBV29-1; cdr3_aa: CSVLDTLQETQYF
clone_size: few; j_call: TRBJ2-3; v_call: TRBV5-1; cdr3_aa: CASSWRDYQSDTQYF
clone_size: few; j_call: TRBJ2-4; v_call: TRBV20-1; cdr3_aa: CSASMGVGQNIQYF
clone_size: few; j_call: TRBJ1-2; v_call: TRBV20-1; cdr3_aa: CSATLSRPPYGYTF
clone_size: -; j_call: TRBJ2-7; v_call: TRBV7-8; cdr3_aa: CASTETSGRREQYF
clone_size: few; j_call: TRBJ2-5; v_call: TRBV19; cdr3_aa: CASARSRTQETQYF
clone_size: -; j_call: TRBJ2-7; v_call: TRBV19; cdr3_aa: CASSPPGGEQYF
clone_size: -; j_call: TRBJ1-1; v_call: TRBV27; cdr3_aa: CASSRAGGMNTEAFF
clone_size: few; j_call: TRBJ2-5; v_call: TRBV28; cdr3_aa: CASSLLGGRGLQETQYF
clone_size: -; j_call: TRBJ2-1; v_call: TRBV20-1; cdr3_aa: CSAPVRSPVSYNEQFF
clone_size: few; j_call: TRBJ2-1; v_call: TRBV20-1; cdr3_aa: CSARGPTDHNEQFF
clone_size: -; j_call: TRBJ2-1; v_call: TRBV5-1; cdr3_aa: CASSRNSPVDEQFF
clone_size: -; j_call: TRBJ2-1; v_call: TRBV6-2/TRBV6-3; cdr3_aa: CASSRVELGEQFF
clone_size: few; j_call: TRBJ2-1; v_call: TRBV29-1; cdr3_aa: CSVQQGSSYNEQFF
clone_size: -; j_call: TRBJ2-7; v_call: TRBV14; cdr3_aa: CASSRTSGQGSYEQYF
clone_size: few; j_call: TRBJ2-1; v_call: TRBV4-1; cdr3_aa: CASSHPPLYCPTRSFSNEQFF
clone_size: -; j_call: TRBJ2-5; v_call: TRBV13; cdr3_aa: CASSFVGQSQETQYF
clone_size: many; j_call: TRBJ2-7; v_call: TRBV7-6; cdr3_aa: CASSLIGSSYEQYF
clone_size: few; j_call: TRBJ2-7; v_call: TRBV5-1; cdr3_aa: CASSFDGATSSGRAPYEQYF
clone_size: -; j_call: TRBJ2-7; v_call: TRBV6-2/TRBV6-3; cdr3_aa: CANKGLAGGPLLTQVIYEQYF
clone_size: -; j_call: TRBJ2-5; v_call: TRBV5-1; cdr3_aa: CASSPQGYQQETQYF
clone_size: -; j_call: TRBJ2-3; v_call: TRBV5-1; cdr3_aa: CASSYNEDTQYF
clone_size: few; j_call: TRBJ2-7; v_call: TRBV7-2; cdr3_aa: CASSLVFHEQYF
clone_size: -; j_call: TRBJ2-6; v_call: TRBV20-1; cdr3_aa: CSAYGQGLSARANVLTF